The clone carrying this TCR beta chain was counted a few times. Its antigen is not identified. The data stem from a study of T cell repertoires in cytomegalovirus infection. Study at large: CMV infection together with matching HLA type was indicated by public TCR beta signatures. Study-wide points: The ex vivo response showed dominance by HLA-C-restricted CMV-specific TCR beta clonotypes.

V gave up 0 bases and J gave up 3 bases, with 8 bases separating them. Germline CDR1 is LGHDT and CDR2 is YNNKEL (reference sequence). This CDR3 comprises 14 residues. Each CDR3 protein gets one entry after TCRdb re-called the reads with MiXCR. The sample lists 560,000 or so distinct CDR3 sequences, 16% occurring once. The sequence derives from a human donor in good health (CMV status not recorded). Some clones in this sample may be carry-over from other donors' samples. What was sequenced was CD8+ T cells from PBMCs. The chain is built from TRBV3-1 and TRBJ1-1, with a tentative D call TRBD1 (5 bases). The CDR3 DNA follows: TGTGCCAGCAGCCAAGAAGCAGGGTACACTGAAGCTTTCTTT. Amino acids: CASSQEAGYTEAFF.